Listed here is a single T cell receptor beta chain. This sample was included in a study of blood T cells in healthy people across ages. CDR1 is SGHRS and CDR2 is YFSETQ in the germline V gene. The CDR3 is 14 residues long. V was clipped by 0 bases and J by 5 bases, with 11 bases between them. The use of a sample-barcoded 5' primer and a J-beta primer mix characterized a second PCR of roughly 6 to 11 cycles. Samples each returned at least 2.5 million CDR3-containing paired-end reads. TCRdb independently ran MiXCR on the 5' RACE reads; one entry per CDR3 protein. The sample yields about 570,000 distinct CDR3 sequences, 27% seen once.

The sequencing input was blood. The clonotype comes from a woman in her 70s in good health. The rearrangement joins TRBV5-1 to TRBJ2-5; tentatively, D is TRBD1 (6 bases). The CDR3: CASSLEWQGETQYF. The CDR3 nucleotides read TGCGCCAGCAGCTTGGAATGGCAGGGGGAGACCCAGTACTTC. The variable domain in full, with the rest retrieved from reference TRBV5-1 and TRBJ2-5, is KAGVTQTPRYLIKTRGQQVTLSCSPISGHRSVSWYQQTPGQGLQFLFEYFSETQRNKGNFPGRFSGRQFSNSRSEMNVSTLELGDSALYLCASSLEWQGETQYFGPGTRLLVL.